The 2 T cell receptor beta chains below come from one sample, sequenced in a study of cytomegalovirus exposure and HLA in healthy donors. The PCR contained 60 Vbeta and 13 Jbeta primers. The repertoire was sequenced with immunoSEQ multiplex PCR; TCRdb's copy has only in-frame clones and lacks some. Of about 150,000 clones in the sample, about 64% were seen once. What was sequenced was PBMCs. The source is a woman between 40 and 50 years old in good health and CMV-seronegative.

This clone was found a few times. The genes are TRBV12-5 and TRBJ1-3; D gene unclear. The CDR3 loop spans 15 amino acids. From germline, CDR1 is LGHNT and CDR2 FRNRAP. V lost 7 bases, J lost 4 bases, and 17 bases lay in between. This CDR3 reads CASASPGLEGNTIYF. The CDR3 nucleotides read TGTGCTAGTGCCTCCCCGGGGTTGGAAGGAAACACCATATATTTT. Drawing the rest from reference TRBV12-5 and TRBJ1-3, the complete variable domain is DARVTQTPRHKVTEMGQEVTMRCQPILGHNTVFWYRQTMMQGLELLAYFRNRAPLDDSGMPKDRFSAEMPDATLATLKIQPSEPRDSAVYFCASASPGLEGNTIYFGEGSWLTVV.

This chain links TRBV30 with TRBJ2-5, with TRBD1 as a possible D gene (6 bases). This CDR3 has 12 amino acids. CDR1 and CDR2 (germline): GTSNPN, SVGIG (reference sequence). The V gene lost 4 bases and the J gene lost 1 base, with 7 bases spanning the gap. The CDR3 is CAWMGAQETQYF. CDR3 coding DNA: TGTGCCTGGATGGGGGCCCAAGAGACCCAGTACTTC.